This TCR beta chain was sequenced in a study of CD8+CD57+ T cells in acquired aplastic anemia. Findings and limits, study-wide: Common to patients and controls were twenty-nine CD8+ CDR3 sequences.

For CDR3 and TCR beta VDJ profiling, genomic DNA was the template used. TCRdb independently ran MiXCR on the reads; one entry per CDR3 protein. Here the sample spans fewer than 250,000 distinct CDR3 sequences, approximately 45% being singletons. This clonotype was seen at least ten times. Its antigen is unidentified. Trimming shortened V by 6 bases and J by 4 bases, and 19 bases separated the two germline ends. Germline values: CDR1 DFQATT, CDR2 SNEGSKA (reference sequence). This CDR3 is 15 amino acids long. Patients included in sequencing had previously demonstrated CD8+CD57+ cell expansion by flow cytometry. Among the patients, all had severe acquired aplastic anemia.

The J gene is TRBJ1-5, the V gene TRBV20-1; tentative D call: TRBD1 (6 bases). The specimen sequenced was sorted CD4+, CD8+, or CD8+CD57+ T cells (not recorded which) from PBMCs. This clonotype was obtained from a human donor with aplastic anemia. CDR3 DNA: TGCAGTGCCCTAGTTCGGGACAAAGAAAATCAGCCCCAGCATTTT. This translates into CSALVRDKENQPQHF.